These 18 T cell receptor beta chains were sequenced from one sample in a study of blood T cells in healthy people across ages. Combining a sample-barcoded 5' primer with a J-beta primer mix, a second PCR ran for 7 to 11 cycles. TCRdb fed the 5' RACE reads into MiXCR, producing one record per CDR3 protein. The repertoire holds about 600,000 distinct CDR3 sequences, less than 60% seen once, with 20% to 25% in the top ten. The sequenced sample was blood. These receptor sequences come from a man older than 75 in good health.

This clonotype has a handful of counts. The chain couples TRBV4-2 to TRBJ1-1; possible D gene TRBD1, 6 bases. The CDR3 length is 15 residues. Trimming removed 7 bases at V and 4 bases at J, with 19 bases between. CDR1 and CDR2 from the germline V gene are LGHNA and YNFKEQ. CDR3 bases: TGTGCCAGCAACCGATTAGGGGGGCGCGGCACTGAAGCTTTCTTT. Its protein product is CASNRLGGRGTEAFF.

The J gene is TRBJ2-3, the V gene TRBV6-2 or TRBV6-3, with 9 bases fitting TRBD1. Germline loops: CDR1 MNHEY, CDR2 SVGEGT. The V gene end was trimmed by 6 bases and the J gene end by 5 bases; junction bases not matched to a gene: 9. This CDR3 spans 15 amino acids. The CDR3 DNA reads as TGTGCCAGCAGCCCAAGGACAGGGGTTGGAGATACGCAGTATTTT. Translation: CASSPRTGVGDTQYF.

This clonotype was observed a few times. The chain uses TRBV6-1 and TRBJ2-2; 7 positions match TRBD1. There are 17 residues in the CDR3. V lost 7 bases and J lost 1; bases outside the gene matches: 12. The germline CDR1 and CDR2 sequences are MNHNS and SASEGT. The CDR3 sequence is CASTPARGGVNTGELFF. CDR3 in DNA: TGTGCCAGCACCCCAGCTAGAGGGGGCGTGAACACCGGGGAGCTGTTTTTT.

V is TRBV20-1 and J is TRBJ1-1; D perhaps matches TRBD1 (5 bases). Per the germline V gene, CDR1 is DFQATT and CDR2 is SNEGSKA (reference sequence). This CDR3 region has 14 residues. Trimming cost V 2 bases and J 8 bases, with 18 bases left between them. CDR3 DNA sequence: TGCAGTGCTAGAAATTCCGTGGGGGATCGGGAAGCTTTCTTT. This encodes CSARNSVGDREAFF.

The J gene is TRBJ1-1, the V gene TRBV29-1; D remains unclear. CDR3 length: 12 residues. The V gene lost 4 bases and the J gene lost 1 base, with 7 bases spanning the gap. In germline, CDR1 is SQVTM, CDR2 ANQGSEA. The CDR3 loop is CSVAQTNTEAFF. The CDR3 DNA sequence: TGCAGCGTTGCTCAGACGAACACTGAAGCTTTCTTT.

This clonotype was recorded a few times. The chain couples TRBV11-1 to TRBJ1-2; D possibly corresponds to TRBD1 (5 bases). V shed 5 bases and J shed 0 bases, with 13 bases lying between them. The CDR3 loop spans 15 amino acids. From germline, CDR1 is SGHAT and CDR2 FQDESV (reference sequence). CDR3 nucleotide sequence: TGTGCCAGCAGCACGACGTCGGGGCCTAACTATGGCTACACCTTC. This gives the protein CASSTTSGPNYGYTF. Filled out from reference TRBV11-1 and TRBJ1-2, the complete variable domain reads EAEVAQSPRYKITEKSQAVAFWCDPISGHATLYWYRQILGQGPELLVQFQDESVVDDSQLPKDRFSAERLKGVDSTLKIQPAELGDSAMYLCASSTTSGPNYGYTFGSGTRLTVV.

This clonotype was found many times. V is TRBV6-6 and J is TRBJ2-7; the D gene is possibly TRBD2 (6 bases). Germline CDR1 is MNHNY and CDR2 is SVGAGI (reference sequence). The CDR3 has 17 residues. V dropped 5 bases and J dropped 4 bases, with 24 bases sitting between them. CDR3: CASSRGTRATLGYEQYF. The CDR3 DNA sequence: TGTGCCAGCAGTCGCGGGACGCGGGCAACCCTAGGGTACGAGCAGTACTTC.

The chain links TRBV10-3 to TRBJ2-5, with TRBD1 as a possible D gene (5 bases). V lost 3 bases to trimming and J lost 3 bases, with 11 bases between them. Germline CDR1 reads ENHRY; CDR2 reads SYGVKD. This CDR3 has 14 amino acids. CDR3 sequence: CAISDPGAKETQYF. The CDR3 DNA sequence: TGTGCCATCAGTGACCCTGGGGCGAAAGAGACCCAGTACTTC.

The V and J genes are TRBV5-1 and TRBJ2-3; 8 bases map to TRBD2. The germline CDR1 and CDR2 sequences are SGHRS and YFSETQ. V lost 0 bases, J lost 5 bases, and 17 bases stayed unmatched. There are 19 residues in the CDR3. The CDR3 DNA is TGCGCCAGCAGCTTGGAAGTCAGGGCGGGAGGCCCCTTCAGAGATACGCAGTATTTT. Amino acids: CASSLEVRAGGPFRDTQYF.

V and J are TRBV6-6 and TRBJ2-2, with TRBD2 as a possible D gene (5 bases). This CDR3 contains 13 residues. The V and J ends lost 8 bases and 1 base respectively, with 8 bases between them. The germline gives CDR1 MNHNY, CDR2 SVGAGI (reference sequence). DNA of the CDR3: TGTGCCAGCCGGGAAGAGAACACCGGGGAGCTGTTTTTT. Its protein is CASREENTGELFF.

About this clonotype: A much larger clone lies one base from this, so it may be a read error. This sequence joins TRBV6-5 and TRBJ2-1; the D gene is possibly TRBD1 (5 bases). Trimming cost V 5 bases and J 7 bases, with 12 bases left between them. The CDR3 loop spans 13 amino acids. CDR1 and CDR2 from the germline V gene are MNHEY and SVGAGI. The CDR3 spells CASSAPDKNEQFF. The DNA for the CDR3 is TGTGCCAGCAGTGCTCCGGACAAGAATGAGCAGTTCTTC.

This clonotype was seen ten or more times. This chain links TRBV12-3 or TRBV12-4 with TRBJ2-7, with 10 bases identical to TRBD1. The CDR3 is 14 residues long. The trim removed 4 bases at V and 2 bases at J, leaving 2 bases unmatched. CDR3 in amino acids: CASSSGTGAYEQYF. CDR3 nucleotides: TGTGCCAGCAGTTCCGGGACAGGGGCCTACGAGCAGTACTTC.

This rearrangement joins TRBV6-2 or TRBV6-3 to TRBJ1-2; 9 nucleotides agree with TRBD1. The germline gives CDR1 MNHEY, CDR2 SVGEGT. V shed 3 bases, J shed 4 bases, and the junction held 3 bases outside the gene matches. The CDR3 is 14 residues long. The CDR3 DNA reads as TGTGCCAGCAGTTATACAGGGGGCTCCTATGGCTACACCTTC. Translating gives CASSYTGGSYGYTF.

The CDR3 nucleotides are TGTGCCAGCAGCCATCCGGGACTAGCGGCCCAAGAGACCCAGTACTTC. Amino acid sequence: CASSHPGLAAQETQYF. The chain recombines TRBV6-2 or TRBV6-3 with TRBJ2-5, with 11 nucleotides matching TRBD2. This CDR3 spans 16 amino acids. Per germline, CDR1 MNHEY and CDR2 SVGEGT. V was pared by 6 bases and J by 1 base, with 7 bases of the junction left unmatched.

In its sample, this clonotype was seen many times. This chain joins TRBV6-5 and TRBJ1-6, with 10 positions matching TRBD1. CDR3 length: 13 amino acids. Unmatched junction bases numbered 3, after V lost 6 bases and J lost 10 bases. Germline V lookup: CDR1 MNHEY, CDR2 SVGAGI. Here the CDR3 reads CASRGTGESPLHF. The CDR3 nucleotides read TGTGCCAGCAGGGGGACAGGGGAATCACCCCTCCACTTT.

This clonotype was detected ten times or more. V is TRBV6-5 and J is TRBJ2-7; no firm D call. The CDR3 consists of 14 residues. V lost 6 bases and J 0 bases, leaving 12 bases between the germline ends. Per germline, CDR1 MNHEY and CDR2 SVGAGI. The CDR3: CASRPTLTSYEQYF. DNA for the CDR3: TGTGCCAGCAGACCGACACTCACCTCCTACGAGCAGTACTTC.

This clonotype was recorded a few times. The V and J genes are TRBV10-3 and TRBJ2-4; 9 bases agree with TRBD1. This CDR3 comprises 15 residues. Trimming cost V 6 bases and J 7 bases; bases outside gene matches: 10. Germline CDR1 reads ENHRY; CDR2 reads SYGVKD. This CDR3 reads CAISGPGQGANIQYF. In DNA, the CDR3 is TGTGCCATCAGCGGCCCGGGACAGGGCGCCAACATTCAGTACTTC.

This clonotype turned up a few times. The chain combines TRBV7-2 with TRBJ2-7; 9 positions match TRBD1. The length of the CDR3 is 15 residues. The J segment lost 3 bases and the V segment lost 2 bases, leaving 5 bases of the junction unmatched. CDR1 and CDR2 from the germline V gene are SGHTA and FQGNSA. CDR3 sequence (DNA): TGTGCCAGCAGCTTATTCCCGGGACAGGGCTACGAGCAGTACTTC. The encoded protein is CASSLFPGQGYEQYF.